This entry lists 8 T cell receptor beta chains sequenced from one sample in a study of blood T cell repertoires in COVID-19. TCRdb keeps only in-frame clones here, not all; method: immunoSEQ multiplex PCR. The table lists roughly 100,000 clones, about 88% of them singletons. The sample consisted of peripheral blood. The receptor source for this set is a man aged 50 or older with active or convalescent COVID-19.

This clone occurred once. Other DNA sequences in this sample translate to the same CDR3. V is TRBV18 and J is TRBJ1-1; TRBD1 might be the D (5 bases). The CDR3 has 14 amino acids. Between the trimmed V and J ends, which lost 3 bases and 0 bases, there was a span of 8 bases. CDR1 and CDR2 (germline): KGHSH, LQKENI. The CDR3, as DNA: TGTGCCAGCTCACCTGGACACTTGAACACTGAAGCTTTCTTT. Translation gives CASSPGHLNTEAFF.

The CDR3 spells CASSEGARWGNTIYF. CDR3 DNA sequence: TGTGCCAGCAGTGAAGGGGCCAGATGGGGAAACACCATATATTTT. V gene TRBV25-1 combines with J gene TRBJ1-3, with D perhaps matching TRBD1 (5 bases). V was cut by 2 bases and J by 4 bases, with 12 bases left in between. The germline gives CDR1 MGHDK, CDR2 SYGVNS. The CDR3 is made up of 15 amino acids.

This chain joins TRBV24-1 and TRBJ2-3; 10 bases are a match to TRBD1. J gave up 1 base and V 7 bases, and 4 bases lay outside the gene matches. CDR3 length: 15 amino acids. Germline V lookup: CDR1 KGHDR, CDR2 SFDVKD. CDR3 amino acids: CATSSGTGGTDTQYF. As DNA, the CDR3 is TGTGCCACCAGCTCCGGGACAGGGGGCACAGATACGCAGTATTTT.

This clone appeared once. The rearrangement joins TRBV5-4 to TRBJ2-3, with D perhaps matching TRBD2 (6 bases). CDR1 and CDR2 (germline): SGHNT, YYREEE (reference sequence). Trimming stripped 4 bases from V and 2 bases from J, with 17 bases between. The CDR3 sequence is 16 residues long. CDR3 DNA: TGTGCCAGCAGCCCCGCGGGGATGGGGCACACAGATACGCAGTATTTT. This encodes CASSPAGMGHTDTQYF.

The CDR3 DNA follows: TGTGCCAGCAGCCCGGGGGGAGGGTTGGTTATCGCCTACGAGCAGTACGTC. Translating it yields CASSPGGGLVIAYEQYV. The rearrangement joins TRBV5-4 to TRBJ2-7; 7 bases map to TRBD2. The length of the CDR3 is 17 residues. J was trimmed by 2 bases and V by 4 bases; bases with no gene match: 15. The V gene's germline CDR1 is SGHNT and CDR2 YYREEE (reference sequence).

The V gene is TRBV19, the J gene TRBJ2-1, with D unclear. Germline V gene sequence: CDR1 LNHDA, CDR2 SQIVND (reference sequence). This CDR3 region has 12 residues. V was shortened by 3 bases and J by 6 bases, with 6 bases between the two germline ends. CDR3 sequence reads: CASSMAPNEQFF. In DNA form, the CDR3 reads TGTGCCAGTAGTATGGCACCCAATGAGCAGTTCTTC.

This clone was counted once. The rearrangement joins TRBV29-1 to TRBJ2-3; D unclear. Germline CDR1 SQVTM, CDR2 ANQGSEA. CDR3 length: 12 amino acids. Trimming removed 4 bases at V and 3 bases at J, with 8 bases between. CDR3: CSVGAETDTQYF. For the CDR3, the DNA is TGCAGCGTTGGGGCTGAGACAGATACGCAGTATTTT.

The chain is built from TRBV28 and TRBJ1-2, with D unclear. CDR3 length: 16 amino acids. V shed 6 bases and J shed 0 bases, with 17 bases lying between them. Germline lookup yields CDR1 MDHEN and CDR2 SYDVKM. The DNA of the CDR3 is TGTGCCAGCAGCCCCCCAGAGGGTGCGGCTAACTATGGCTACACCTTC. Translating gives CASSPPEGAANYGYTF.